The source of this T cell receptor (beta chain) is a study of molecular identifiers for immune sequencing clone quantification (dated by TCRdb to 2017 to 2018). Regarding the complete study: In a replicate experiment, RNA from roughly 18,000 or 92,000 naive CD8 T cells was split into five aliquots, four of which were sequenced. This methods study benchmarked molecular-identifier clustering-based TCR repertoire sequencing (MIDCIRS) and TCR RNA copy counting, using CD8 T cells to do so. Overall study results and their limits: The naive libraries included spiked-in Jurkat TCR RNA (about 9 copies' worth), and this Jurkat TCR RNA is not part of the donor repertoire. When barcode sub-clustering was left out, chimeric consensus sequences inflated TCR diversity, with chimeras reaching as high as 47%. Identical TCR molecules sharing a barcode could cause highly expanded clone sizes to be underestimated. In CMV-specific effector cells, clones with more than 20 RNA copies accounted for over 97% of molecules, whereas in naive cells such clones accounted for under 1%. A single cell's worth of spiked-in Jurkat TCR RNA was reported detectable even among one million naive CD8 T cells. Modeling indicated approximately 3.1 TCR RNA copies recovered per cell, compared with roughly 10 by digital PCR, which implies a capture efficiency of about 27%.

Libraries of naive CD8 T cells were built from approximately 20,000 to 1,000,000 sorted cells, with 10%, 30% or 50% of the purified RNA used. On a BD FACSAria II, naive CD8 T cells were FACS-sorted as CD8+CD4-CCR7+CD45RA+ and collected into RLT Plus buffer. Nine to eleven TCR copies' worth of Jurkat RNA were spiked into about 20,000-1,100,000 naive CD8 T cell samples to test detection sensitivity. Enrichment of CD8 T cells was performed with RosetteSep CD8+ T Cell Enrichment Cocktail and Ficoll-Paque, after which ACK red cell lysis was carried out. The table lists this clonotype with a few counts. What this receptor recognizes is not known. Base qualities were left out, and no much larger clone turns up one base away. The CDR3 has 15 amino acids, counting the end cysteine and phenylalanine. The CDR3 DNA has 45 bases and is translated from base 1. The V end loses 0 bases and the J end loses 4 bases, and a stretch of 12 bases separates them. The germline V gene encodes CDR1 LGHNA and CDR2 YSLEER.

To prepare the library, PCR was applied. The reads were generated on a NextSeq 500. Bulk TCR libraries were generated as previously described, with the TCR primers listed in Table S5 used. The Qiagen AllPrep DNA/RNA kit was used to purify total RNA. Before analysis, reads from multiple sequencing runs of the same library were pooled. The source study handled its data this way. Only reads with exact TCR constant sequence were kept, trimmed to 150 nt, and grouped by their 12-nt molecular barcodes. Within each barcode group, reads were sub-clustered at a 15% Levenshtein threshold, and quality-weighted consensus sequences were built per RNA molecule. Non-functional sequences were filtered out, along with any lower-count sequence sitting one edit away from another sequence. On the basis of fitting two negative binomial distributions, barcode sub-clusters with fewer than 20% of the maximum read count were discarded. The public reads were reprocessed in TCRdb via fastp at Q25 and MiXCR, keeping in-frame beta chains. When rows share a CDR3 protein, they turn into one entry using the most common DNA and genes. These V and J calls rely on TCRdb rather than the paper's analysis. The sample table contains 400,000 to 600,000 distinct CDR3 sequences; only one count was recorded for roughly 25% of them. The top ten constitute roughly 0.77% of the sample.

The chain is encoded by TRBV4-3 joined to TRBJ1-2; the D region possibly corresponds to TRBD1 (5 bases align). The source material was naive CD8+ T cells from blood, with Jurkat cell RNA spiked in. In the paper's terms, the cell subset or site label means: FACS-sorted CD8+CD4-CCR7+CD45RA+ naive T cells. This receptor was identified in a human donor in good health. Some libraries in this study had Jurkat cell RNA spiked in. This receptor carries the CDR3 CASSQDEGLAYGYTF. The DNA sequence is given as TGCGCCAGCAGCCAAGATGAGGGGCTAGCCTATGGCTACACCTTC.